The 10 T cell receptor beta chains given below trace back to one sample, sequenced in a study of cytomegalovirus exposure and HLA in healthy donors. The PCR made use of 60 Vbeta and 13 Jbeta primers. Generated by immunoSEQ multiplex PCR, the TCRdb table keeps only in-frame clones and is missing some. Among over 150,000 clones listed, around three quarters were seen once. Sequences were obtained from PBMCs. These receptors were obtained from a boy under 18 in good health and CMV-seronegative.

CDR3 residues: CASSPEGTDTQYF. The CDR3 DNA follows: TGTGCCAGCAGTCCGGAGGGAACAGATACGCAGTATTTT. This chain connects TRBV25-1 to TRBJ2-3; D might be TRBD2 (6 bases). This CDR3 region has 13 residues. From germline, CDR1 is MGHDK and CDR2 SYGVNS. V gave up 5 bases and J gave up 3 bases, with 9 bases separating them.

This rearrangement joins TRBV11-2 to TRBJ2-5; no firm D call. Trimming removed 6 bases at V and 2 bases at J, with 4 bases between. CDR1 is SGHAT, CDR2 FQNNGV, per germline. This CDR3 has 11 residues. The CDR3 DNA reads TGTGCCAGCAGGCAGCAAGAGACCCAGTACTTC. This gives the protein CASRQQETQYF. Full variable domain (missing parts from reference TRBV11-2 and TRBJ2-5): EAGVAQSPRYKIIEKRQSVAFWCNPISGHATLYWYQQILGQGPKLLIQFQNNGVVDDSQLPKDRFSAERLKGVDSTLKIQPAKLEDSAVYLCASRQQETQYFGPGTRLLVL.

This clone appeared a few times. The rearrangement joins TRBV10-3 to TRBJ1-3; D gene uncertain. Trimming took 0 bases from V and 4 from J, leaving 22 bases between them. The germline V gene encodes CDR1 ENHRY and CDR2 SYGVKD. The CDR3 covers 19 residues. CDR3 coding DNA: TGTGCCATCAGTGAGTCATCGATCGGCGGGGTATCAGGAGGAAACACCATATATTTT. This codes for CAISESSIGGVSGGNTIYF.

The CDR3 protein is CASSPGTGHRVEQFF. The CDR3 nucleotides are TGTGCCAGCAGCCCCGGGACAGGACACAGGGTTGAGCAGTTCTTC. The chain recombines TRBV6-4 with TRBJ2-1; 8 positions agree with TRBD1. Germline CDR1 MRHNA, CDR2 SNTAGT. This CDR3 has 15 amino acids. V shed 6 bases and J 9 bases; nucleotides not matched to a gene: 13.

This CDR3 reads CAWRRRLSQGGTEAFF. DNA for the CDR3: TGTGCCTGGAGGAGGAGGTTGTCCCAGGGGGGCACTGAAGCTTTCTTT. J is TRBJ1-1 and V is TRBV30; TRBD1 matches 7 bases. CDR3 size: 16 residues. Per germline, CDR1 GTSNPN and CDR2 SVGIG (reference sequence). Trimming took 3 bases from V and 4 from J; bases not matched to a gene: 14.

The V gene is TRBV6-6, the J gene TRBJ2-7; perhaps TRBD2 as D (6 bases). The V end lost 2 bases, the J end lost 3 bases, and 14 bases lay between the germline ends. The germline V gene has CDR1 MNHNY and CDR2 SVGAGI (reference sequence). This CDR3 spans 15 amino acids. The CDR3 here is CASSYGVAADYEQYF. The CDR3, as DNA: TGTGCCAGCAGTTACGGGGTAGCGGCCGACTACGAGCAGTACTTC.

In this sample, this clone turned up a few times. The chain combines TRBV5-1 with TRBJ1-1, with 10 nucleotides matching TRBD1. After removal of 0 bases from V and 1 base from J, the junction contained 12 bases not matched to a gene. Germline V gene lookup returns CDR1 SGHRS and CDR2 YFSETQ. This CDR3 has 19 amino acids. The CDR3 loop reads CASSLAGDRGRGWNTEAFF. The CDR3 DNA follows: TGCGCCAGCAGCTTGGCCGGGGACAGGGGCAGGGGTTGGAACACTGAAGCTTTCTTT. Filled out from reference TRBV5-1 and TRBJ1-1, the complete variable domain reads KAGVTQTPRYLIKTRGQQVTLSCSPISGHRSVSWYQQTPGQGLQFLFEYFSETQRNKGNFPGRFSGRQFSNSRSEMNVSTLELGDSALYLCASSLAGDRGRGWNTEAFFGQGTRLTVV.

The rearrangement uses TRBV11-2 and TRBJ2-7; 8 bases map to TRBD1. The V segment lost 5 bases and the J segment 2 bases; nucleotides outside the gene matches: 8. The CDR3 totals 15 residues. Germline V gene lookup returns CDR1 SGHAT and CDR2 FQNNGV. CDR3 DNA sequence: TGTGCCAGCAGCGACTATAACAGGGGGACCTACGAGCAGTACTTC. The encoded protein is CASSDYNRGTYEQYF.

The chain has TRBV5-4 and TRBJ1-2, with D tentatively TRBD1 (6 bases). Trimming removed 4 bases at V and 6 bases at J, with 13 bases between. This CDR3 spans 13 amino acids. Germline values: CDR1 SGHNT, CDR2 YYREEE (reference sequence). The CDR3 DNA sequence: TGTGCCAGCAGCCGCGACAGGTCGGATGGCTACACCTTC. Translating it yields CASSRDRSDGYTF. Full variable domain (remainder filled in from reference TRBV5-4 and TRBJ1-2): ETGVTQSPTHLIKTRGQQVTLRCSSQSGHNTVSWYQQALGQGPQFIFQYYREEENGRGNFPPRFSGLQFPNYSSELNVNALELDDSALYLCASSRDRSDGYTFGSGTRLTVV.

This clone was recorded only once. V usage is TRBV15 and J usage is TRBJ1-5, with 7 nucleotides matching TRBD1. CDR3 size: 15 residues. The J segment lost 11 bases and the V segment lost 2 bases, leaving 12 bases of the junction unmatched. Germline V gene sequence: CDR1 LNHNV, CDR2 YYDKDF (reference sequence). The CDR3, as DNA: TGTGCCACCAGCAGATACAGGGGTGGATCGGGGACCCAGCATTTT. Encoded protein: CATSRYRGGSGTQHF.